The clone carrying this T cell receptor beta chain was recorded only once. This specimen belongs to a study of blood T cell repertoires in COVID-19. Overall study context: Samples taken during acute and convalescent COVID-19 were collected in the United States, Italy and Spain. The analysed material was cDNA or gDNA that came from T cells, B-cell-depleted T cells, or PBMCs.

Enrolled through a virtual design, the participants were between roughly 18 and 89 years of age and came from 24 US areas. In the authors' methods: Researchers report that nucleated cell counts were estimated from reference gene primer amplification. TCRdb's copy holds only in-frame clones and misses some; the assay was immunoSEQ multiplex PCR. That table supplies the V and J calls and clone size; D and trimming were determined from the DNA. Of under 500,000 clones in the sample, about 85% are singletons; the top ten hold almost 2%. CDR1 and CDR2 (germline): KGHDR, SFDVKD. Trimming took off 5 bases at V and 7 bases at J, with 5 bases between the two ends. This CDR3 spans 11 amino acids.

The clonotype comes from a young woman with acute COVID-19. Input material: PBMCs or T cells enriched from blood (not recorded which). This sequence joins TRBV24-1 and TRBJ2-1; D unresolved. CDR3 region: CATSGLNEQFF. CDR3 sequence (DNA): TGTGCCACCAGTGGGCTTAATGAGCAGTTCTTC.